A selection of T cell receptor beta chains follows, all from one sample in a study of T cell repertoires in cytomegalovirus infection. Antigens for these TCRs are unknown. TCRdb itself ran the reads through MiXCR, one entry per CDR3 protein. In the table there are about 770,000 distinct CDR3 sequences, roughly 29% of which are singletons. The specimen was cultured CD8+ T cells from PBMCs, collected from culture after CMV antigen stimulation. The receptors here all came from a human donor in good health (CMV status not recorded). Some clones in this sample may be carry-over from other donors' samples. Each CDR3 is given with its conserved first and last residue. D genes are given only for firm matches. Some rows have no size entry. The others give once, few or many, or a class for an expanded clone.

clone size	J gene	V gene	D gene	CDR3 DNA	CDR3 protein
NA	TRBJ2-5	TRBV10-2	NA	TGCGCCAGTGCACCATGGGGACTCCCTGATCTGTACCAAGAGACCCAGTACTTC	CASAPWGLPDLYQETQYF
NA	TRBJ2-7	TRBV12-3/TRBV12-4	NA	TGTGCCAGCACCCGTGACGGGCAGTTCTACGAGCAGTACTTC	CASTRDGQFYEQYF
few	TRBJ1-5	TRBV15	NA	TGTGCCACCAGCGATAAAGGGGGGGTTCATCAGCCCCAGCATTTT	CATSDKGGVHQPQHF
NA	TRBJ1-1	TRBV3-1	NA	TGTGCCAGCAGCCAATTAAACCGGACATGGGACACTGAAGCTTTCTTT	CASSQLNRTWDTEAFF
NA	TRBJ2-2	TRBV19	TRBD1	TGTGCCAGTAGTTTGTGGACAGGCACCGGGGAGCTGTTTTTT	CASSLWTGTGELFF
few	TRBJ2-7	TRBV12-3/TRBV12-4	TRBD1	TGTGCCAGCAGTTCCGCGACGACAGGGGAGAACCACGAGCAGTACTTC	CASSSATTGENHEQYF
NA	TRBJ1-5	TRBV6-1	NA	TGTGCCAGCAGTGAAGCGGGGAGATGGGTGAATCAGCCCCAGCATTTT	CASSEAGRWVNQPQHF
few	TRBJ1-1	TRBV7-9	TRBD1	TGTGCCGGACAGGGGGCCTTGAACACTGAAGCTTTCTTT	CAGQGALNTEAFF
NA	TRBJ2-7	TRBV5-1	NA	TGCGCCAGCAGCTTGGTCACGGCGAATTACGAGCAGTACTTC	CASSLVTANYEQYF
NA	TRBJ1-2	TRBV27	NA	TGTGCCAGCAGTTCTAAGGACGTGGATGGCTACACCTTC	CASSSKDVDGYTF
NA	TRBJ2-7	TRBV15	TRBD1	TGTGCCACCAGCAGACAGGGGGCTCTCGAGCAGTACTTC	CATSRQGALEQYF
many	TRBJ2-2	TRBV7-6	TRBD2	TGTGCCAGCAGCCCCAGGACTAGCCCCAGCGGGGAGCTGTTTTTT	CASSPRTSPSGELFF
NA	TRBJ2-3	TRBV7-3	NA	TGTGCCAGCAGCCTCACAGGGATGGCAGATACGCAGTATTTT	CASSLTGMADTQYF
many	TRBJ2-1	TRBV7-2	TRBD2	TGTGCCAGCGCGGGGGGAGGCTCCTACAATGAGCAGTTCTTC	CASAGGGSYNEQFF
few	TRBJ1-4	TRBV7-9	NA	TGTGCCAGCAGTAAACCCGGGTTGGGGGCAACTAATGAAAAACTGTTTTTT	CASSKPGLGATNEKLFF
few	TRBJ2-2	TRBV27	NA	TGTGCCAGCGGGTTTGTCACCGGGGAGCTGTTTTTT	CASGFVTGELFF
many	TRBJ1-1	TRBV7-2	NA	TGTGCCAGCAGCACGACGGCGAACACTGAAGCTTTCTTT	CASSTTANTEAFF
few	TRBJ2-3	TRBV2	TRBD1	TGTGCCAGCAGACGGGACAGGGGCTACACAGATACGCAGTATTTT	CASRRDRGYTDTQYF
NA	TRBJ2-1	TRBV15	NA	TGTGCCACCAGCAGAGAAAGGACAGCCTTCAATGAGCAGTTCTTC	CATSRERTAFNEQFF
many	TRBJ2-7	TRBV7-9	NA	TGTGCCAGCAGCTTAGCTCAGGACGAGCAGTACTTC	CASSLAQDEQYF
many	TRBJ1-3	TRBV12-3/TRBV12-4	NA	TGTGCCAGCAGAGGGGGAAACACCATATATTTT	CASRGGNTIYF
NA	TRBJ2-7	TRBV28	NA	TGTGCCAGCAGGCCGCATTCGGGGGCTATCTACGAGCAGTACTTC	CASRPHSGAIYEQYF
NA	TRBJ1-5	TRBV5-6	NA	TGTGCCAGCAGCTTAGGGAGCAAGCCCCAGCATTTT	CASSLGSKPQHF
many	TRBJ1-6	TRBV7-2	TRBD1	TGTGCCAGCAGCCCAGACAGGGGGTATAATTCACCCCTCCACTTT	CASSPDRGYNSPLHF
NA	TRBJ2-4	TRBV19	TRBD1	TGTGCCAGTACCGTAGTATTCGAGGGGCCAGGACAGGGGGCCCAATACATTCAGTACTTC	CASTVVFEGPGQGAQYIQYF
NA	TRBJ1-1	TRBV27	NA	TGTGCCAGCAGTTTATATGGGGGATTGTACACTGAAGCTTTCTTT	CASSLYGGLYTEAFF
NA	TRBJ1-1	TRBV19	NA	TGTGTCAGTAAGGAGCCTGGTACTGAAGCTTTCTTT	CVSKEPGTEAFF
NA	TRBJ1-2	TRBV29-1	NA	TGCAGCGTTGAAGATCTTACAGGGCCCTATGGCTACACCTTC	CSVEDLTGPYGYTF
NA	TRBJ2-1	TRBV4-1	TRBD1	TGCGCCAGCAGCCACACAGGGGACAATGAGCAGTTCTTC	CASSHTGDNEQFF
once	TRBJ2-2	TRBV20-1	NA	TGCAGTGCTAGGAGGGTCGGGGAGCTGTTTTTT	CSARRVGELFF
NA	TRBJ2-1	TRBV6-6	TRBD2	TGTGCCAGCAGTTACTCGCTTCTAGCGGGGAGCAATGAGCAGTTCTTC	CASSYSLLAGSNEQFF
NA	TRBJ2-1	TRBV19	NA	TGTGCCAGTACTAAGCGGCAGAGCTCCTACAATGAGCAGTTCTTC	CASTKRQSSYNEQFF
many	TRBJ1-2	TRBV7-2	NA	TGTGCCAGCAGCTTAGACGGGGAGGGGGGGTGGCTCTATGGCTACACCTTC	CASSLDGEGGWLYGYTF
few	TRBJ1-2	TRBV4-1	NA	TGCGCCAGCAGCCAACTTTCTAACTATGGCTACACCTTC	CASSQLSNYGYTF
NA	TRBJ2-6	TRBV20-1	NA	TGCAGTGCTAGAGAGCCTGGGGCCAACGTCCTGACTTTC	CSAREPGANVLTF
few	TRBJ2-5	TRBV4-2	NA	TGTGCCAGCAGCCAAGATCTAGTAGAAGAGACCCAGTACTTC	CASSQDLVEETQYF
many	TRBJ1-5	TRBV28	NA	TGTGCCAGCAGTTTTGTACAGGGCGATCAGCCCCAGCATTTT	CASSFVQGDQPQHF
many	TRBJ2-7	TRBV2	NA	TGTGCCAGCAGTGAGGGATTCAACGAGCAGTACTTC	CASSEGFNEQYF
NA	TRBJ2-1	TRBV7-6	TRBD1	TGTGCCAGCAGCTCGGACAGGGTTTTATACGGTGAGCAGTTCTTC	CASSSDRVLYGEQFF
NA	TRBJ1-1	TRBV19	NA	TGTGCCAGTAGTATAAAGATCACGGGAACTGAAGCTTTCTTT	CASSIKITGTEAFF